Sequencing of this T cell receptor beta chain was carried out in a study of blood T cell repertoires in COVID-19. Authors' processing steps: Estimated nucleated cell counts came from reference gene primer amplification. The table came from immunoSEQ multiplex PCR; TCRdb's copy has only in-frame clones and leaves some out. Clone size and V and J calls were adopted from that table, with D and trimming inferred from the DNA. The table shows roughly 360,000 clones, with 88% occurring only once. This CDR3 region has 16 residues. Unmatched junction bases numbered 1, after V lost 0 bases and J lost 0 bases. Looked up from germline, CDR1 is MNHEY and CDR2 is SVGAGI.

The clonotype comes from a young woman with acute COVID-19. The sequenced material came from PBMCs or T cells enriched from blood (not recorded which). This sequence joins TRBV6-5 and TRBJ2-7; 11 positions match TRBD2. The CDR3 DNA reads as TGTGCCAGCAGTTACTCCGGGACTAGCGGCTCCTACGAGCAGTACTTC. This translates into CASSYSGTSGSYEQYF.